The 8 T cell receptor beta chains reported below all come from one sample, sequenced in a study of human versus mouse CDR3 diversity and MHC coevolution. Repertoires were generated with immunoSEQ multiplex PCR, while TCRdb's copy carries only in-frame clones and drops some. There are about 83,000 clones in the sample; 85% to 95% occur only once, and around 0.15% lies in the top ten. Sequencing was carried out using naive CD4+ T cells from blood. Subset defined: CD45RO-negative CD62L-positive naive CD4 T cells. The origin of the receptors is a person aged 25 to 75 in good health.

The V gene is TRBV6-6, the J gene TRBJ2-5; the match to TRBD1 covers 8 bases. The J call may not be correct, given that the DNA end is closer to TRBJ2-7. Germline CDR1 and CDR2: MNHNY and SVGAGI (reference sequence). The CDR3 loop spans 14 amino acids. CDR3 protein: CASRPRQGSYEQYF. CDR3 DNA: TGTGCCAGCAGGCCGCGACAGGGGTCCTACGAGCAGTACTTC.

This clone was seen a few times. The gene calls are TRBV21-1 and TRBJ2-1; TRBD1 is the table's D call and was not checked against the DNA. TRBV21-1 is labeled a pseudogene. The CDR3 covers 18 residues. The CDR3 sequence is CASSKWGYSGTARSEQFF. Written as DNA, the CDR3 is TGTGCCAGCAGCAAATGGGGGTATTCTGGGACAGCCCGGAGTGAGCAGTTCTTC.

V and J are TRBV5-1 and TRBJ2-1, with 7 bases identical to TRBD1. Germline CDR1 and CDR2: SGHRS and YFSETQ. Germline trimming cut 2 bases from V and 8 bases from J; bases unmatched to any gene: 7. CDR3 length: 14 residues. The CDR3 sequence is CASSLRTGRDEQFF. The CDR3 DNA follows: TGCGCCAGCAGCTTAAGGACAGGCCGGGATGAGCAGTTCTTC.

The CDR3: CSVGEQGLTGELFF. The DNA for the CDR3 is TGCAGCGTTGGGGAACAGGGATTGACCGGGGAGCTGTTTTTT. This sequence joins TRBV29-1 and TRBJ2-2; TRBD1 is a possible D gene (6 bases). CDR3 length: 14 amino acids. Germline V gives CDR1 SQVTM, CDR2 ANQGSEA. The ends were cut back, 4 bases at V and 5 bases at J, with 14 bases in the middle.

This CDR3 is CASSLGLADGSYEQYF. The CDR3 DNA reads as TGTGCCAGCAGTCTCGGACTAGCAGATGGGAGCTACGAGCAGTACTTC. The chain is built from TRBV2 and TRBJ2-7; 8 nucleotides line up with TRBD2. V lost 5 bases, J lost 3 bases, and 12 bases stayed unmatched. The CDR3 is 16 amino acids. Germline loops: CDR1 SNHLY, CDR2 FYNNEI.

The chain has TRBV5-1 and TRBJ2-3, with D unresolved. Germline V gives CDR1 SGHRS, CDR2 YFSETQ. The CDR3 has 17 residues. Trimming stripped 4 bases from V and 0 bases from J, with 18 bases between. This chain's CDR3 is CASSPTVSGPSTDTQYF. The CDR3 coding sequence is TGCGCCAGCAGCCCCACGGTGTCAGGCCCCAGCACAGATACGCAGTATTTT.

The CDR3 sequence: CAWSAQGPYEQYF. For the CDR3, the DNA is TGTGCCTGGAGTGCCCAGGGGCCCTACGAGCAGTACTTC. J is TRBJ2-7 and V is TRBV30, with D perhaps TRBD1 (6 bases). Germline V gene lookup returns CDR1 GTSNPN and CDR2 SVGIG (reference sequence). Between the trimmed V and J ends, which lost 1 base and 2 bases, there was a span of 9 bases. CDR3 size: 13 residues.

The chain recombines TRBV28 with TRBJ2-1; 11 nucleotides align to TRBD2. The CDR3 consists of 21 residues. Trimming took 0 bases from V and 1 from J; bases not matched to a gene: 14. CDR1 MDHEN and CDR2 SYDVKM come from the germline V gene. The CDR3 reads CASSLWISISGGVISYNEQFF. For the CDR3, the DNA is TGTGCCAGCAGTTTATGGATTTCGATTAGCGGGGGGGTTATATCCTACAATGAGCAGTTCTTC.